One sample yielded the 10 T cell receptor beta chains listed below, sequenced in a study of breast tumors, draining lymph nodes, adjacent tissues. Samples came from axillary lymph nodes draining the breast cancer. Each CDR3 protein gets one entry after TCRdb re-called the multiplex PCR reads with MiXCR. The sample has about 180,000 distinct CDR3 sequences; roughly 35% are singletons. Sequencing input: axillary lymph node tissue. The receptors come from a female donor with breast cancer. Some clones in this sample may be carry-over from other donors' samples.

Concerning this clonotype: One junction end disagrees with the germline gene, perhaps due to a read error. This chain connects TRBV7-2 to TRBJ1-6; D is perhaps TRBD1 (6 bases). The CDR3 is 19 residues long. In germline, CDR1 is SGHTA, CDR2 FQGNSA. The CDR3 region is CASNSQPGTSFGYNSPLHF. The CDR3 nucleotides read TGTGCCAGCAACTCCCAACCCGGGACATCTTTCGGCTATAACTCACCCCTCCACTTT. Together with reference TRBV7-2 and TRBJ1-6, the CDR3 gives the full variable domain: GAGVSQSPSNKVTEKGKDVELRCDPISGHTALYWYRQSLGQGLEFLIYFQGNSAPDKSGLPSDRFSAERTGGSVSTLTIQRTQQEDSAVYLCASNSQPGTSFGYNSPLHFGNGTRLTVT.

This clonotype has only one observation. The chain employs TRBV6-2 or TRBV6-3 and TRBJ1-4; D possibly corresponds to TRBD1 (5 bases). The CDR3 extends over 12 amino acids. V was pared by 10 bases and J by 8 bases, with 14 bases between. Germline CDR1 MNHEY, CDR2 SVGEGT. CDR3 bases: TGTGCCACCTGGGGGATGTCGGAAAAACTGTTTTTT. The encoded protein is CATWGMSEKLFF.

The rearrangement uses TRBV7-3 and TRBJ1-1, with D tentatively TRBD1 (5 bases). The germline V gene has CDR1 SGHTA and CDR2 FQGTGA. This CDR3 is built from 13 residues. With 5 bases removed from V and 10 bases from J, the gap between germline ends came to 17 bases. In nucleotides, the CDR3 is TGTGCCAGCAGCCCCCTGGGGGGTTCCGCAGCTTTCTTT. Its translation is CASSPLGGSAAFF.

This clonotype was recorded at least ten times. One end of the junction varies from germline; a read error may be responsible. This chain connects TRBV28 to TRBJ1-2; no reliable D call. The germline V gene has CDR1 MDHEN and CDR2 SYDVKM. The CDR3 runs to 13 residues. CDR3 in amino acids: CASSFIGLGRNLF. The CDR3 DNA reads TGTGCCAGCAGTTTCATAGGGTTGGGGAGAAATTTATTC.

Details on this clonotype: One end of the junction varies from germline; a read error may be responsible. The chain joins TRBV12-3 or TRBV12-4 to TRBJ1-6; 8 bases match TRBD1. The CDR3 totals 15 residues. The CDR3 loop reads CASSFGRRGLPPLYF. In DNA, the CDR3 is TGTGCCAGCAGTTTCGGCCGCAGGGGGCTTCCACCCCTCTACTTT.

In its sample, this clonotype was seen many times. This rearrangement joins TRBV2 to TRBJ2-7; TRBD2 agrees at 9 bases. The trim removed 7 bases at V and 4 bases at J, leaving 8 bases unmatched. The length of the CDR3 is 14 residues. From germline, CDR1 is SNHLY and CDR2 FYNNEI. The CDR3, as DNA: TGTGCCAGCAATGCGGGAGGGCCGGATTACGAGCAGTACTTC. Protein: CASNAGGPDYEQYF.

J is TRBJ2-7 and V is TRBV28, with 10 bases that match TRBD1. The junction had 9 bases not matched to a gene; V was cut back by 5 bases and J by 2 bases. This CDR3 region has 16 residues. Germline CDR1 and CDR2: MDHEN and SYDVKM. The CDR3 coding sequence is TGTGCCAGCAGTCGACAGGGGGCTATAGTAACCTACGAGCAGTACTTC. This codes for CASSRQGAIVTYEQYF.

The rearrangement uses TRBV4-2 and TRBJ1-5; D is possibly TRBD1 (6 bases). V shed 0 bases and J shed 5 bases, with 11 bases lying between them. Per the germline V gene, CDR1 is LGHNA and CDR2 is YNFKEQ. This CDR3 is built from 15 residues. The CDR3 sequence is CASSQEGTPYQPQHF. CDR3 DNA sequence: TGTGCCAGCAGCCAAGAAGGGACACCTTATCAGCCCCAGCATTTT.

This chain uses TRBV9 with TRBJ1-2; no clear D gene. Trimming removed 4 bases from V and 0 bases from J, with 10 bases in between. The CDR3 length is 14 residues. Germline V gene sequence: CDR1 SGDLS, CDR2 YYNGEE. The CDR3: CASSPEEANYGYTF. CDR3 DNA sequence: TGTGCCAGCAGCCCCGAGGAGGCTAACTATGGCTACACCTTC.

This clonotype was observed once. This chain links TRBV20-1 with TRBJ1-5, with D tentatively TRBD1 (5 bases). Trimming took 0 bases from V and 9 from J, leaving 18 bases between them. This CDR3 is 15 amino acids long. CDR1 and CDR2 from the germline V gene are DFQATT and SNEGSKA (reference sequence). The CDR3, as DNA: TGCAGTGCTAGAGATAATACTGGACGGGGGGGGCCCCAGCATTTT. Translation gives CSARDNTGRGGPQHF.